This T cell receptor beta chain originates from a study of blood T cell repertoires in COVID-19. The wider study: COVID-19 samples from acute and convalescent phases originated in the United States, Italy and Spain. PBMCs, B-cell-depleted T cells, or T cells provided the cDNA or gDNA that made up the material.

Assay used: immunoSEQ multiplex PCR; TCRdb lists only in-frame clones, some missing. Of about 160,000 clones listed, roughly 90% are singletons. V shed 2 bases and J 6 bases; nucleotides not matched to a gene: 5. CDR1 is LGHNA, CDR2 YSLEER, per germline. The CDR3 consists of 14 residues. The age range of participants was about 18 to 95 years, with residence in approximately 25 US areas. Donors of Cohort 3 who recovered were those that had two negative PCRs, clearance, or symptom resolution. The specimen was PBMCs or T cells enriched from blood (not recorded which). The receptor was isolated from a woman in her forties or fifties who had recovered from COVID-19. The chain employs TRBV4-3 and TRBJ2-3, with TRBD1 matching 7 bases. The CDR3 bases are TGCGCCAGCAGCCAATTATTACAGGGGGATACGCAGTATTTT. This sequence encodes CASSQLLQGDTQYF.